This passage covers 12 T cell receptor beta chains from one sample sequenced in a study of cytomegalovirus exposure and HLA in healthy donors. Vbeta (60) and Jbeta (13) primers were used in the PCR. The protocol was immunoSEQ multiplex PCR, while the TCRdb copy is restricted to in-frame clones and leaves out a portion. Seen here are around 130,000 clones, 80% observed once, and the top ten hold 3% to 4%. The source material was PBMCs. These receptors all come from a woman in her thirties or forties in good health and CMV-seronegative.

Written as DNA, the CDR3 is TGTGCCAGCAGCCAACCTCCGGGGGGGTCAGACTATGGCTACACCTTC. This codes for CASSQPPGGSDYGYTF. This chain links TRBV28 with TRBJ1-2, with a tentative D call TRBD1 (5 bases). Germline CDR1 and CDR2: MDHEN and SYDVKM. V lost 6 bases, J lost 3 bases, and 20 bases lay in between. The CDR3 consists of 16 residues.

This chain links TRBV15 with TRBJ2-2, with TRBD1 as a possible D gene (6 bases). V shed 0 bases and J shed 3 bases, with 8 bases lying between them. From germline, CDR1 is LNHNV and CDR2 YYDKDF (reference sequence). CDR3 size: 15 residues. Written as DNA, the CDR3 is TGTGCCACCAGCAGAGAGGGGGCTTACACCGGGGAGCTGTTTTTT. Its protein is CATSREGAYTGELFF.

V is TRBV15 and J is TRBJ1-1, with TRBD1 identical over 7 bases. The V gene end was trimmed by 1 base and the J gene end by 4 bases; junction bases not matched to a gene: 3. Per germline, CDR1 LNHNV and CDR2 YYDKDF (reference sequence). This CDR3 region has 14 residues. CDR3 bases: TGTGCCACCAGCAGAGGAGGGACAGCCACTGAAGCTTTCTTT. It translates to CATSRGGTATEAFF.

The gene calls are TRBV28 and TRBJ1-5, with 7 positions matching TRBD1. This CDR3 region has 12 residues. The junction had 8 bases not matched to a gene; V was cut back by 5 bases and J by 13 bases. Germline V gene data show CDR1 as MDHEN and CDR2 as SYDVKM. As DNA, the CDR3 is TGTGCCAGCAGTGTGTCAGGGGGTAATCAGCATTTT. The encoded protein is CASSVSGGNQHF.

The rearrangement links TRBV9 to TRBJ2-3; 11 nucleotides match TRBD2. Germline V lookup: CDR1 SGDLS, CDR2 YYNGEE. V lost 4 bases to trimming and J lost 3 bases; unmatched junction nucleotides: 4. There are 15 residues in the CDR3. As DNA, the CDR3 is TGTGCCAGCAGCTCCACTAGCGGGAGTACAGATACGCAGTATTTT. Translating it yields CASSSTSGSTDTQYF. The whole variable domain, filled in from reference TRBV9 and TRBJ2-3, reads DSGVTQTPKHLITATGQRVTLRCSPRSGDLSVYWYQQSLDQGLQFLIQYYNGEERAKGNILERFSAQQFPDLHSELNLSSLELGDSALYFCASSSTSGSTDTQYFGPGTRLTVL.

The chain links TRBV7-9 to TRBJ1-2; 8 bases are shared with TRBD1. V lost 3 bases and J lost 6; bases outside the gene matches: 6. The CDR3 covers 14 residues. CDR1 and CDR2 (germline): SEHNR, FQNEAQ (reference sequence). The CDR3 sequence: CASSFGQGGDGYTF. The CDR3 bases are TGTGCCAGCAGCTTCGGACAGGGAGGGGATGGCTACACCTTC.

The chain employs TRBV4-3 and TRBJ1-6, with TRBD1 matching 9 bases. The CDR3 extends over 16 amino acids. CDR1 is LGHNA, CDR2 YSLEER, per germline. V trimming: 2 bases; J trimming: 7 bases; junction bases outside the gene matches: 6. The CDR3 DNA sequence: TGCGCCAGCAGCCAAACACCGGGACAGGGAAATTCACCCCTCCACTTT. Amino acids: CASSQTPGQGNSPLHF.

V is TRBV6-5 and J is TRBJ1-1; 7 nucleotides line up with TRBD1. Trimming cost V 7 bases and J 6 bases; bases outside gene matches: 2. The CDR3 is 11 amino acids. Germline assignment: CDR1 MNHEY and CDR2 SVGAGI. This chain's CDR3 is CASTTGAEAFF. The CDR3 DNA reads TGTGCCAGCACCACAGGGGCTGAAGCTTTCTTT.

The chain recombines TRBV10-3 with TRBJ2-3; no clear D. CDR3 length: 12 residues. Germline-derived CDR1 and CDR2 are ENHRY and SYGVKD. Trimming took off 5 bases at V and 4 bases at J, with 7 bases between the two ends. The CDR3 region is CAISSTSDTQYF. In DNA form, the CDR3 reads TGTGCCATCAGTTCCACTTCAGATACGCAGTATTTT.

The V gene is TRBV10-3, the J gene TRBJ2-1, with 12 bases that match TRBD2. Losses at the gene ends were 3 bases for V and 10 bases for J; bases not matched to a gene: 7. Germline V lookup: CDR1 ENHRY, CDR2 SYGVKD. The length of the CDR3 is 15 residues. The CDR3 coding sequence is TGTGCCATCAGTGAAAGACTAGCGGGAGATAGCGAGCAGTTCTTC. This gives the protein CAISERLAGDSEQFF.

The chain couples TRBV7-9 to TRBJ2-7; TRBD2 might be the D (5 bases). CDR1 SEHNR and CDR2 FQNEAQ come from the germline V gene (reference sequence). Trimming took 3 bases from V and 5 from J, leaving 14 bases between them. CDR3 size: 14 residues. For the CDR3, the DNA is TGTGCCAGCAGCTTCCGTGTGACCGGGGACGAGCAGTACTTC. Its protein is CASSFRVTGDEQYF.

The DNA for the CDR3 is TGTGCCAGTAGTGTAGGCGTGGAGTTGTTGGAGACCCAGTACTTC. It is translated as CASSVGVELLETQYF. This sequence joins TRBV19 and TRBJ2-5; D is ambiguous. V gave up 5 bases and J gave up 5 bases, with 18 bases separating them. This CDR3 spans 15 amino acids. Germline V gene data show CDR1 as LNHDA and CDR2 as SQIVND (reference sequence).